This T cell receptor beta chain was observed in a study of graft-versus-host responses after intestinal transplantation. For the study at large: As for transplant type, recipients had multivisceral, liver-intestinal, or isolated intestinal grafts.

As to this clone: Its antigen remains unknown.

Measured with immunoSEQ multiplex PCR; TCRdb has only the in-frame clones, and not every one. The data show approximately 82,000 clones, about 93% seen once. The V gene lost 2 bases and the J gene lost 10 bases, with 12 bases spanning the gap. The CDR3 contains 13 residues. Germline CDR1 MNHEY, CDR2 SMNVEV (reference sequence). This sample comprised unstimulated CD8+ T cells sorted from spleen or lymph node cells, obtained before transplant. The chain employs TRBV27 and TRBJ2-1; D unclear. The receptor's source is a human donor who was the organ donor for an intestinal transplant. DNA for the CDR3: TGTGCCAGCAGTTTAAACCCTACCACGGAGCAGTTCTTC. Its protein product is CASSLNPTTEQFF.